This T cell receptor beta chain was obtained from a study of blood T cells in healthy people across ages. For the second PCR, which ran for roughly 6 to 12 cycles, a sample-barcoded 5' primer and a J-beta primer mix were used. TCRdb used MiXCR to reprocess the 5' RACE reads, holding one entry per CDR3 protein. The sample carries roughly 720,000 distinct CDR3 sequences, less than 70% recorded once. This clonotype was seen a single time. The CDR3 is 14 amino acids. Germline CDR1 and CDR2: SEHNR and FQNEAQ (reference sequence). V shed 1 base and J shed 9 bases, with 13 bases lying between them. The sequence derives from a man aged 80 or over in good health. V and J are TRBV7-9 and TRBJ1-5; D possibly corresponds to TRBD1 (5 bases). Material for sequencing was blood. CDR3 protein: CASSLGTGPRPQHF. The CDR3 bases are TGTGCCAGCAGCTTAGGAACGGGGCCTAGGCCCCAGCATTTT.